One T cell receptor beta chain is described in this entry. As yet, its antigen is unknown. The germline V and J ends were trimmed by 3 bases and 12 bases, with 6 bases remaining between them. CDR1 is SEHNR, CDR2 FQNEAQ, per germline (reference sequence). The CDR3 runs to 11 residues. The source of the sample is a study of T cell repertoires in cytomegalovirus infection. Study overall: Carrying CMV and the relevant HLA type showed in public TCR beta signatures.

TCRdb reprocessed the reads via MiXCR and lists one record per CDR3 protein. This table has about 480,000 distinct CDR3 sequences, 30% to 40% appearing once. Overall study findings and caveats: Totalled public TCR beta family frequency picked out people who carried CMV plus the relevant HLA. There were HLA-C-restricted CMV-specific TCR beta clonotypes dominating the ex vivo response.

Sequenced material: cultured PBMCs, taken from culture after CMV antigen stimulation. V usage is TRBV7-9 and J usage is TRBJ1-6, with D uncertain. This clonotype was obtained from a human donor in good health (CMV status not recorded). Some clones in this sample may be carry-over from other donors' samples. The CDR3 here is CASSLTQPLHF. The CDR3 DNA is TGTGCCAGCAGCTTGACACAACCCCTCCACTTT.